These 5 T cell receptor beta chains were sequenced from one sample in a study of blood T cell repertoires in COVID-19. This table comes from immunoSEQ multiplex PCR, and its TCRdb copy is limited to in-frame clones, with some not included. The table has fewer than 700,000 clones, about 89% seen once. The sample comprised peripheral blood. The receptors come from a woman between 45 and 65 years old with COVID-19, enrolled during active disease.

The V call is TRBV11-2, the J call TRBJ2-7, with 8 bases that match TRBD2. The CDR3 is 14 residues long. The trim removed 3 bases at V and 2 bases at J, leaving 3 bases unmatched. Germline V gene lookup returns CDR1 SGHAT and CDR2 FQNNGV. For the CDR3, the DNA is TGTGCCAGCAGCTTCTCGCGGGGGGCCTACGAGCAGTACTTC. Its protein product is CASSFSRGAYEQYF.

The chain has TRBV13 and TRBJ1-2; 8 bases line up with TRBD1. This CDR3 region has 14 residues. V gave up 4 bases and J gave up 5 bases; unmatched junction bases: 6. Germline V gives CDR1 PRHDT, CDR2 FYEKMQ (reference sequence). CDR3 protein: CASSSGQGSYGYTF. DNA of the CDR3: TGTGCCAGCAGCTCAGGACAGGGTTCATATGGCTACACCTTC. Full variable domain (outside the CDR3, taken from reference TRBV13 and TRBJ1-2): AAGVIQSPRHLIKEKRETATLKCYPIPRHDTVYWYQQGPGQDPQFLISFYEKMQSDKGSIPDRFSAQQFSDYHSELNMSSLELGDSALYFCASSSGQGSYGYTFGSGTRLTVV.

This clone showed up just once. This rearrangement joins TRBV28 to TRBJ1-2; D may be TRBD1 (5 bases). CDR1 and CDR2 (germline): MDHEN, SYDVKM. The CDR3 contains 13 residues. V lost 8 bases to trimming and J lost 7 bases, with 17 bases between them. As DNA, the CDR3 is TGTGCCAGCTCCGCCCAGGGTATGCGTGGCTACACCTTC. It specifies CASSAQGMRGYTF.

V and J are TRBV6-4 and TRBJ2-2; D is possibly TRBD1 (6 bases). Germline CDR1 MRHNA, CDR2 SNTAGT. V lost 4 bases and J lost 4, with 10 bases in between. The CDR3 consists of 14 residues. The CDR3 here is CASSGTAGTGELFF. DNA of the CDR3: TGTGCCAGCAGTGGGACAGCAGGCACCGGGGAGCTGTTTTTT.

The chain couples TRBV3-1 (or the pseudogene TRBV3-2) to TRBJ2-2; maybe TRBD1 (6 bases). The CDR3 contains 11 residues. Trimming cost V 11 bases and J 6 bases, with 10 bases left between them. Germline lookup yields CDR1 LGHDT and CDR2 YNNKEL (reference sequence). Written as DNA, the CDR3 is TGTGCCGCACAGGGTGCCGGGGAGCTGTTTTTT. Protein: CAAQGAGELFF.